Below, 27 T cell receptor beta chains from the same sample are listed, as sequenced in a study of T cells in Graves' hyperthyroidism and ophthalmopathy (dated by TCRdb to between 2017 and 2020). Libraries were built with multiplex PCR. The instrument was an Illumina HiSeq 2000. TCR beta CDR3 regions were amplified from RNA transcripts. A first-round RT-PCR of the TCR CDR3 used the HTBI primer set with the Qiagen OneStep RT-PCR kit. Using fastp trimming at Q25 and MiXCR clonotype assembly, TCRdb reanalyzed the public sequencing data and kept in-frame beta chains. Entries are consolidated by CDR3 protein sequence, retaining the most common genes and DNA. Recorded for this sample are a few hundred thousand distinct CDR3 sequences; roughly 20% of them occurred a single time. The leading ten clones occupy 35% to 50% of the sample. Sequenced: blood. These receptors all come from a man aged 18-30 years with Graves' ophthalmopathy.

This clonotype was seen only a few times. V gene TRBV15 combines with J gene TRBJ2-3, with 8 bases identical to TRBD1. Germline assignment: CDR1 LNHNV and CDR2 YYDKDF (reference sequence). V shed 4 bases and J 2 bases; nucleotides not matched to a gene: 5. The CDR3 runs 15 residues. Here the CDR3 DNA reads TGTGCCACCAGCATCGCAGGGGGCATCACAGATACGCAGTATTTT. Amino acid sequence: CATSIAGGITDTQYF.

V usage is TRBV10-3 and J usage is TRBJ2-2; D may be TRBD2 (6 bases). The germline V and J ends were trimmed by 7 bases and 8 bases, with 17 bases remaining between them. The CDR3 totals 14 residues. CDR1 and CDR2 (germline): ENHRY, SYGVKD. The CDR3 reads CAITQGGVDGELFF. In nucleotides, the CDR3 is TGTGCCATCACCCAAGGCGGGGTTGATGGGGAGCTGTTTTTT.

The rearrangement links TRBV2 to TRBJ1-2, with 9 bases aligning to TRBD1. This CDR3 contains 13 residues. V lost 6 bases and J lost 8; bases outside the gene matches: 7. Looked up from germline, CDR1 is SNHLY and CDR2 is FYNNEI. The CDR3 nucleotides read TGTGCCAGCAGGGGGGACAGGGTCCCCGGCTACACCTTC. This translates into CASRGDRVPGYTF.

CDR3 nucleotides: TGTGCCAGCAGTAGCGGGGGGGGGGAGGCCCAGTACTTC. Translated, it gives CASSSGGGEAQYF. The rearrangement links TRBV28 to TRBJ2-5, with TRBD2 identical over 10 bases. The CDR3 runs to 13 residues. The J segment lost 9 bases and the V segment lost 5 bases, leaving 6 bases of the junction unmatched. The germline V gene encodes CDR1 MDHEN and CDR2 SYDVKM.

This clonotype was counted only a few times. The chain couples TRBV5-5 to TRBJ1-5, with 9 positions matching TRBD1. Germline CDR1 reads SGHKS; CDR2 reads YYEKEE (reference sequence). J lost 5 bases, V lost 0 bases, and 9 bases had no gene match. This CDR3 has 17 amino acids. The CDR3 spells CASSLAGQGAFHQPQHF. CDR3 DNA sequence: TGTGCCAGCAGCTTGGCGGGACAGGGAGCCTTTCATCAGCCCCAGCATTTT. The complete variable domain, with remaining parts taken from reference TRBV5-5 and TRBJ1-5, reads DAGVTQSPTHLIKTRGQQVTLRCSPISGHKSVSWYQQVLGQGPQFIFQYYEKEERGRGNFPDRFSARQFPNYSSELNVNALLLGDSALYLCASSLAGQGAFHQPQHFGDGTRLSIL.

This clonotype showed up many times. This rearrangement joins TRBV2 to TRBJ1-6, with 7 nucleotides matching TRBD1. Germline values: CDR1 SNHLY, CDR2 FYNNEI. V was clipped by 6 bases and J by 4 bases; unmatched bases: 12. The CDR3 runs 17 residues. The CDR3 protein is CASRPDRAGIYNSPLHF. The CDR3 DNA follows: TGTGCCAGCAGGCCTGACAGGGCCGGGATTTATAATTCACCCCTCCACTTT.

The chain links TRBV7-3 to TRBJ2-1; weak D call: TRBD1 (6 bases). Germline CDR1 and CDR2: SGHTA and FQGTGA. V lost 5 bases to trimming and J lost 5 bases, with 13 bases between them. The CDR3 totals 14 residues. For the CDR3, the DNA is TGTGCCAGCAGCCCCCGACAGGACAACAATGAGCAGTTCTTC. Protein sequence: CASSPRQDNNEQFF.

Comments on this clonotype: At one boundary the junction diverges from the germline segment, which might be a read error. V usage is TRBV12-3 or TRBV12-4 and J usage is TRBJ1-1; D remains ambiguous. The CDR3 runs to 13 residues. The CDR3 coding sequence is TGTGCCGGCAGCTCCAAGGGAAACACTGAAGCTTTCTTT. Translation: CAGSSKGNTEAFF.

Only a few counts were recorded for this clonotype. The chain is built from TRBV7-8 and TRBJ2-1; 8 bases match TRBD2. The V gene end was trimmed by 5 bases and the J gene end by 4 bases; junction bases not matched to a gene: 7. Germline lookup yields CDR1 SGHVS and CDR2 FQNEAQ. The CDR3 runs to 15 residues. CDR3 in DNA: TGTGCCAGCAGCCTCCTCGGGGGGGGATACAATGAGCAGTTCTTC. Encoded protein: CASSLLGGGYNEQFF. Full variable domain (outside the CDR3, taken from reference TRBV7-8 and TRBJ2-1): GAGVSQSPRYKVAKRGQDVALRCDPISGHVSLFWYQQALGQGPEFLTYFQNEAQLDKSGLPSDRFFAERPEGSVSTLKIQRTQQEDSAVYLCASSLLGGGYNEQFFGPGTRLTVL.

V gene TRBV20-1 combines with J gene TRBJ2-1, with 9 bases lining up with TRBD2. This CDR3 comprises 17 residues. Germline V lookup: CDR1 DFQATT, CDR2 SNEGSKA (reference sequence). The trim removed 5 bases at V and 0 bases at J, leaving 11 bases unmatched. The CDR3 DNA reads TGCAGTGCTTTCTACCGCGGGGGGGCGGCCTCCTACAATGAGCAGTTCTTC. It encodes CSAFYRGGAASYNEQFF.

This clonotype was recorded at least ten times. This chain joins TRBV20-1 and TRBJ2-7, with TRBD2 matching over 8 bases. Trimming removed 3 bases from V and 9 bases from J; junction bases left unmatched: 19. CDR1 DFQATT and CDR2 SNEGSKA come from the germline V gene (reference sequence). This CDR3 region has 16 residues. CDR3 sequence: CSARAQLERGPHGQYF. CDR3 sequence (DNA): TGCAGTGCTAGGGCCCAACTGGAGCGGGGGCCCCACGGGCAGTACTTC.

The V gene is TRBV12-3 or TRBV12-4, the J gene TRBJ1-1; D not resolved. The CDR3 totals 16 residues. V was trimmed by 0 bases and J by 6 bases, leaving 17 bases between them. The CDR3 bases are TGTGCCAGCAGTTTAGCGTCGGAACAGCCTGGCGCTGAAGCTTTCTTT. This gives the protein CASSLASEQPGAEAFF.

There are many counts of this clonotype. The chain joins TRBV12-5 to TRBJ2-3; D is undetermined. The CDR3 totals 13 residues. Germline CDR1 reads LGHNT; CDR2 reads FRNRAP. V gave up 5 bases and J gave up 1 base, with 7 bases separating them. In nucleotides, the CDR3 is TGTGCTAGTGGTACGGACGGCACAGATACGCAGTATTTT. Its protein product is CASGTDGTDTQYF.

This clonotype was observed a handful of times. The chain is built from TRBV5-1 and TRBJ2-4, with 7 bases lining up with TRBD1. Trimming at V came to 4 bases and at J to 1 base, leaving 8 bases not matched to a gene. Germline lookup yields CDR1 SGHRS and CDR2 YFSETQ. This CDR3 is built from 16 residues. The CDR3 is CASSPSQGQAKNIQYF. For the CDR3, the DNA is TGCGCCAGCAGCCCCTCGCAGGGACAGGCCAAAAACATTCAGTACTTC.

This clonotype appeared many times. V usage is TRBV6-1 and J usage is TRBJ1-2; D gene unclear. The V end lost 4 bases, the J end lost 3 bases, and 12 bases lay between the germline ends. CDR1 is MNHNS, CDR2 SASEGT, per germline. This CDR3 has 14 residues. The CDR3 protein is CASSAGQADYGYTF. The CDR3 DNA reads as TGTGCCAGCAGTGCTGGGCAGGCTGACTATGGCTACACCTTC.

This clonotype was picked up many times. The chain links TRBV12-3 or TRBV12-4 to TRBJ1-4; D uncertain. Between the trimmed V and J ends, which lost 6 bases and 5 bases, there was a span of 16 bases. The CDR3 is made up of 15 amino acids. Here the CDR3 DNA reads TGTGCCAGCAGCCGCAGGAACGTCCCCAATGAAAAACTGTTTTTT. This translates into CASSRRNVPNEKLFF.

The chain is built from TRBV9 and TRBJ2-2; 8 bases are shared with TRBD1. The germline V gene encodes CDR1 SGDLS and CDR2 YYNGEE. The CDR3 extends over 18 amino acids. J gave up 1 base and V 1 base, and 9 bases lay outside the gene matches. Here the CDR3 reads CASSVSTVDRVNTGELFF. The DNA of the CDR3 is TGTGCCAGCAGCGTATCAACCGTGGACAGGGTGAACACCGGGGAGCTGTTTTTT.

This clonotype was seen repeatedly, ten times or more. V usage is TRBV7-2 and J usage is TRBJ1-2, with D perhaps matching TRBD1 (5 bases). The germline gives CDR1 SGHTA, CDR2 FQGNSA. Trimming took off 5 bases at V and 7 bases at J, with 23 bases between the two ends. CDR3 length: 16 amino acids. CDR3 nucleotides: TGTGCCAGCAGCCCCCGGGGACGGTCATACGGGGGTGGCTACACCTTC. Its translation is CASSPRGRSYGGGYTF.

This clonotype showed up many times. The chain is built from TRBV7-9 and TRBJ1-1, with 7 bases lining up with TRBD1. The CDR3 consists of 13 residues. CDR1 SEHNR and CDR2 FQNEAQ come from the germline V gene (reference sequence). Trimming cost V 5 bases and J 8 bases; bases outside gene matches: 8. The CDR3 here is CASSDQGQEEAFF. CDR3 bases: TGTGCCAGCAGCGATCAAGGACAGGAAGAAGCTTTCTTT.

This clonotype was counted between two and nine times. The chain joins TRBV19 to TRBJ1-5, with D possibly TRBD1 on 6 matching bases. Germline V gene lookup returns CDR1 LNHDA and CDR2 SQIVND (reference sequence). The CDR3 has 13 amino acids. Trimming stripped 10 bases from V and 1 base from J, with 11 bases between. The CDR3 protein is CATQGESNQPQHF. CDR3 nucleotides: TGTGCCACACAGGGTGAAAGCAATCAGCCCCAGCATTTT.

This clonotype was observed many times. The chain carries TRBV20-1 and TRBJ2-3; a possible D gene is TRBD1 (5 bases). The length of the CDR3 is 16 residues. Germline V lookup: CDR1 DFQATT, CDR2 SNEGSKA (reference sequence). Trimming left V 3 bases short and J 0 bases short, with 16 bases between. The CDR3 DNA reads TGCAGTGCTAGTTCCCGAACAGGATCGAGCACAGATACGCAGTATTTT. It translates to CSASSRTGSSTDTQYF.

This clonotype turned up a few times. This chain links TRBV6-1 with TRBJ2-1, with D uncertain. From germline, CDR1 is MNHNS and CDR2 SASEGT. V lost 0 bases to trimming and J lost 7 bases, with 13 bases between them. The CDR3 covers 15 residues. CDR3 DNA: TGTGCCAGCAGTGAAGCGGTGGGCTTCCCAAATGAGCAGTTCTTC. Residues: CASSEAVGFPNEQFF.

For this clonotype: Since a much larger clone is just one base distant, this may be a read error. The chain couples TRBV5-5 to TRBJ1-1, with TRBD1 matching over 7 bases. The CDR3 has 15 amino acids. The germline CDR1 and CDR2 sequences are SGHKS and YYEKEE (reference sequence). CDR3 DNA sequence: TGTGCCAGCAGCCCAGGACAGGTTAGGTTATCTGAAGCTCTCTTT. Amino acids: CASSPGQVRLSEALF.

This chain connects TRBV5-1 to TRBJ2-3, with D perhaps matching TRBD2 (6 bases). CDR1 is SGHRS, CDR2 YFSETQ, per germline. The V and J ends lost 4 bases and 6 bases respectively, with 12 bases between them. The CDR3 length is 13 residues. The CDR3 loop is CASSGRGSDTQYF. The CDR3 DNA reads as TGCGCCAGCAGCGGCCGGGGGTCGGATACGCAGTATTTT.

This clonotype was observed many times. This chain joins TRBV5-1 and TRBJ1-1; tentatively, D is TRBD1 (5 bases). CDR3 length: 12 amino acids. Germline values: CDR1 SGHRS, CDR2 YFSETQ. V was shortened by 1 base and J by 7 bases, with 8 bases between the two germline ends. The CDR3 loop is CASSLHQGEAFF. CDR3 sequence (DNA): TGCGCCAGCAGCTTGCATCAGGGTGAAGCTTTCTTT.

As for this clonotype: Possible read error: a much larger clone is one base away. V usage is TRBV2 and J usage is TRBJ1-5; D is possibly TRBD1 (5 bases). CDR3 length: 14 amino acids. Germline V lookup: CDR1 SNHLY, CDR2 FYNNEI. DNA of the CDR3: TGTGCCGGCAGACAGACTTATAGCAATCAGCCCCAGCATTTT. Amino acid sequence: CAGRQTYSNQPQHF. The whole variable domain, filled in from reference TRBV2 and TRBJ1-5, reads EPEVTQTPSHQVTQMGQEVILRCVPISNHLYFYWYRQILGQKVEFLVSFYNNEISEKSEIFDDQFSVERPDGSNFTLKIRSTKLEDSAMYFCAGRQTYSNQPQHFGDGTRLSIL.

This clonotype was seen many times. This chain uses TRBV6-2 or TRBV6-3 with TRBJ1-2; weak D call: TRBD1 (5 bases). The CDR3 extends over 14 amino acids. The V and J ends lost 5 bases and 0 bases respectively, with 10 bases between them. CDR1 is MNHEY and CDR2 is SVGEGT in the germline V gene. CDR3 coding DNA: TGTGCCAGCAGTCGGAGGGGACCTAACTATGGCTACACCTTC. It encodes CASSRRGPNYGYTF.